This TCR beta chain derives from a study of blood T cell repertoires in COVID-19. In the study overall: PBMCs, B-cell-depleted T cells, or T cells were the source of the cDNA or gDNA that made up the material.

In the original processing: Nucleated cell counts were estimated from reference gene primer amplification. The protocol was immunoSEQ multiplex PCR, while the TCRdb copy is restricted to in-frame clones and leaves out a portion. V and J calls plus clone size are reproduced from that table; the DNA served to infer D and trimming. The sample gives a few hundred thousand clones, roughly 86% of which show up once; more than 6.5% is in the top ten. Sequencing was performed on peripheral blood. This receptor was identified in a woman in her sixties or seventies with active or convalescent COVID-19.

In DNA, the CDR3 is TGTGCCAGCAGCTTCTACAGGGTATCCTATGGCTACACCTTC. Protein: CASSFYRVSYGYTF. The chain couples TRBV5-4 to TRBJ1-2, with D possibly matching TRBD1 (6 bases). Germline V CDR1 and CDR2: SGHNT, YYREEE (reference sequence). This CDR3 has 14 amino acids. V lost 2 bases to trimming and J lost 4 bases, with 12 bases between them.